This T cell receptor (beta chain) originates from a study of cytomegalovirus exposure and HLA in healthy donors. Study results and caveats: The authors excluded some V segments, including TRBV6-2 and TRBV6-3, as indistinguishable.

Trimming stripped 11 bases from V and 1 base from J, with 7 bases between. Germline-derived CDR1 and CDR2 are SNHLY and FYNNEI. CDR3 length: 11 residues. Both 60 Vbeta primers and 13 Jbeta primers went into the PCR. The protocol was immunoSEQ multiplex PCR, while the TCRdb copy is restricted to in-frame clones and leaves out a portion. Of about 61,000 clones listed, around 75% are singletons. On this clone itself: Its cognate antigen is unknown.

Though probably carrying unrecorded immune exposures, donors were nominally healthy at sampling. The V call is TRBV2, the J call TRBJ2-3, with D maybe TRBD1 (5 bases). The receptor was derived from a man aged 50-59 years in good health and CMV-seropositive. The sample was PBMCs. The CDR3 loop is CAVRGTDTQYF. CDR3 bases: TGTGCCGTCAGGGGCACAGATACGCAGTATTTT.